The T cell receptor beta chain described here comes from a study of T cell changes during pregnancy in multiple sclerosis. After removal of 2 bases from V and 3 bases from J, the junction contained 3 bases not matched to a gene. Germline V CDR1 and CDR2: SGHRS, YFSETQ. This CDR3 spans 14 amino acids. The protocol was immunoSEQ multiplex PCR, while the TCRdb copy is restricted to in-frame clones and leaves out a portion. The sample holds around 63,000 clones, about 92% seen once. Sequencing was performed on peripheral blood, taken after pregnancy. The clonotype was recovered from a female donor with multiple sclerosis, enrolled in a pregnancy study. The rearrangement joins TRBV5-1 to TRBJ1-1, with TRBD1 identical over 8 bases. CDR3 bases: TGCGCCAGCAGCTTACTACAGGGGGACACTGAAGCTTTCTTT. As protein: CASSLLQGDTEAFF.